Here is one T cell receptor beta chain with its context. The sample belongs to a study of CD8+ T cells in alopecia areata. Study in general: Treated patients were given 5 to 10 mg oral tofacitinib twice daily.

Sequencing used cDNA as its template, made by extracting RNA and reverse transcribing it. Only in-frame clones appear in the TCRdb table, and some are missing; sequencing was by immunoSEQ multiplex PCR. This sample has about 150,000 clones, with about 53% found just once. Between the trimmed V and J ends, which lost 0 bases and 1 base, there was a span of 3 bases. This CDR3 has 12 amino acids. Germline values: CDR1 SQVTM, CDR2 ANQGSEA. This rearrangement joins TRBV29-1 to TRBJ1-1; D is undetermined. The receptor comes from a human donor with alopecia areata. Sequences were derived from CD8+ T cells sorted from blood, sampled at week 0. The CDR3, as DNA: TGCAGCGTTGAAGATCCGAACACTGAAGCTTTCTTT. Its translation: CSVEDPNTEAFF.